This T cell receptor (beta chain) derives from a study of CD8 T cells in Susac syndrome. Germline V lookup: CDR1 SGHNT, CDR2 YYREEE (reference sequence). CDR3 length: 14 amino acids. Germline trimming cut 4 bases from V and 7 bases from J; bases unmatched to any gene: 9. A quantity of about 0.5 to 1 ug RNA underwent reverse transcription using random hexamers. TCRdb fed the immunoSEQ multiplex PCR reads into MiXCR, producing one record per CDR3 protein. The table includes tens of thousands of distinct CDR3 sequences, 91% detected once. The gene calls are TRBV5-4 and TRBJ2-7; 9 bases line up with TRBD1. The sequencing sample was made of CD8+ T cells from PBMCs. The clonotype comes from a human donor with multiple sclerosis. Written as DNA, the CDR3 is TGTGCCAGCAGCGCAGGGACAGGGTCGGGGGAGCAGTACTTC. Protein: CASSAGTGSGEQYF.